This entry lists 17 T cell receptor beta chains sequenced from one sample in a study of T-cell memory formation after mild COVID-19. One entry per CDR3 protein, called by TCRdb with MiXCR from the 5' RACE reads. The sample consists of 100,000 to 150,000 distinct CDR3 sequences, about 6% of them appearing once. The sequenced sample was PBMCs or a T cell subset sorted from them (not recorded which). The receptors here all came from an adult woman who had mild COVID-19 (a few samples of this study predate the infection). Cell type and time point are not known.

The chain links TRBV7-2 to TRBJ2-3; D is uncertain. CDR3 length equals 16 residues. Trimming cost V 5 bases and J 4 bases, with 19 bases left between them. CDR1 is SGHTA and CDR2 is FQGNSA in the germline V gene. The CDR3 sequence is CASSLDSRSYADTQYF. The CDR3 DNA is TGTGCCAGCAGCCTCGATTCCCGGAGTTACGCAGATACGCAGTATTTT.

This clonotype was counted only a few times. The chain has TRBV4-1 and TRBJ2-3; tentatively, D is TRBD1 (6 bases). The CDR3 extends over 15 amino acids. CDR1 is MGHRA and CDR2 is YSYEKL in the germline V gene. V shed 4 bases and J shed 0 bases, with 11 bases lying between them. The CDR3, as DNA: TGCGCCAGCAGCCGTATACAGGGAAGCACAGATACGCAGTATTTT. Its translation: CASSRIQGSTDTQYF.

This clonotype was detected many times. This chain links TRBV7-8 with TRBJ2-3; 7 nucleotides match TRBD2. This CDR3 is 18 amino acids long. J gave up 2 bases and V 1 base, and 12 bases lay outside the gene matches. CDR1 is SGHVS and CDR2 is FQNEAQ in the germline V gene. The CDR3 sequence is CASSLGMASGGLTDTQYF. In nucleotides, the CDR3 is TGTGCCAGCAGCTTAGGAATGGCTAGCGGTGGCCTCACAGATACGCAGTATTTT.

In its sample, this clonotype was seen many times. The J gene is TRBJ2-7, the V gene TRBV25-1, with a possible D match to TRBD1 (6 bases). Germline CDR1 reads MGHDK; CDR2 reads SYGVNS. The CDR3 contains 16 residues. Deletions cut 3 bases from V and 0 bases from J, with 15 bases between. The CDR3 spells CASSDQGTPSSYEQYF. In DNA, the CDR3 is TGTGCCAGCAGTGACCAAGGGACACCGAGCTCCTACGAGCAGTACTTC.

This chain joins TRBV20-1 and TRBJ2-7; weak D call: TRBD2 (5 bases). The germline V gene has CDR1 DFQATT and CDR2 SNEGSKA (reference sequence). This CDR3 has 12 amino acids. CDR3 coding DNA: TGCAGGGCCCCGAGGGATAGCTACGAGCAGTACTTC. Its protein is CRAPRDSYEQYF.

This clonotype was seen at least ten times. This rearrangement joins TRBV11-2 to TRBJ2-1, with D perhaps matching TRBD2 (6 bases). The CDR3 is 15 amino acids. Germline V gene lookup returns CDR1 SGHAT and CDR2 FQNNGV. Trimming removed 5 bases at V and 6 bases at J, with 17 bases between. CDR3: CASSRTGARGNEQFF. CDR3 bases: TGTGCCAGCAGCCGGACGGGAGCCCGGGGCAATGAGCAGTTCTTC. The variable domain in full, with the rest retrieved from reference TRBV11-2 and TRBJ2-1, is EAGVAQSPRYKIIEKRQSVAFWCNPISGHATLYWYQQILGQGPKLLIQFQNNGVVDDSQLPKDRFSAERLKGVDSTLKIQPAKLEDSAVYLCASSRTGARGNEQFFGPGTRLTVL.

The chain's CDR3 is CASSRLTSGSWKETQYF. The CDR3 nucleotides are TGTGCCAGCAGCAGACTTACTAGCGGGAGTTGGAAGGAGACCCAGTACTTC. V usage is TRBV7-6 and J usage is TRBJ2-5; TRBD2 agrees at 11 bases. CDR1 and CDR2 (germline): SGHVS, FNYEAQ. The V segment lost 5 bases and the J segment 5 bases; nucleotides outside the gene matches: 13. The CDR3 totals 17 residues. Using reference TRBV7-6 and TRBJ2-5 for the parts outside the CDR3, the full variable domain is GAGVSQSPRYKVTKRGQDVALRCDPISGHVSLYWYRQALGQGPEFLTYFNYEAQQDKSGLPNDRFSAERPEGSISTLTIQRTEQRDSAMYRCASSRLTSGSWKETQYFGPGTRLLVL.

The chain uses TRBV5-1 and TRBJ2-6; maybe TRBD1 (5 bases). CDR1 SGHRS and CDR2 YFSETQ come from the germline V gene. There are 16 residues in the CDR3. With 0 bases removed from V and 0 bases from J, the gap between germline ends came to 7 bases. In DNA, the CDR3 is TGCGCCAGCAGCTTGGACAGGCTCTCTGGGGCCAACGTCCTGACTTTC. Its translation: CASSLDRLSGANVLTF.

This clonotype was seen many times. This chain connects TRBV15 to TRBJ1-5; 8 nucleotides align to TRBD1. V trimming: 1 base; J trimming: 5 bases; junction bases outside the gene matches: 7. The germline V gene has CDR1 LNHNV and CDR2 YYDKDF (reference sequence). The CDR3 is made up of 16 amino acids. The CDR3 sequence is CATSRGQGQGDQPQHF. The CDR3 DNA sequence: TGTGCCACCAGCAGAGGACAAGGACAGGGAGATCAGCCCCAGCATTTT.

V usage is TRBV12-3 or TRBV12-4 and J usage is TRBJ2-7, with D possibly matching TRBD1 (6 bases). V lost 6 bases, J lost 5 bases, and 17 bases lay in between. This CDR3 is 14 amino acids long. CDR3 residues: CASRSRFEGDEQYF. CDR3 nucleotides: TGTGCCAGCAGATCTAGGTTTGAGGGGGACGAGCAGTACTTC.

This clonotype was counted only a few times. This chain links TRBV11-2 with TRBJ1-5; no definite D call. Trimming pared 7 bases from V and 1 base from J, leaving 8 bases between. The germline CDR1 and CDR2 sequences are SGHAT and FQNNGV. This CDR3 has 13 residues. In DNA form, the CDR3 reads TGTGCCAGCACGGGAGGAAGCAATCAGCCCCAGCATTTT. Residues: CASTGGSNQPQHF.

The V and J genes are TRBV5-1 and TRBJ1-2; possible D gene TRBD1, 5 bases. This CDR3 is 19 amino acids long. Germline CDR1 SGHRS, CDR2 YFSETQ. Trimming cost V 0 bases and J 7 bases, with 28 bases left between them. CDR3 DNA sequence: TGCGCCAGCAGCTTGGCCCAGTCCTTTTCTCCTACAGGTTCGGGTGGCTACACCTTC. This gives the protein CASSLAQSFSPTGSGGYTF.

The table lists this clonotype with a few counts. The V and J genes are TRBV6-1 and TRBJ1-1, with D possibly TRBD1 on 6 matching bases. CDR3 size: 13 residues. Germline lookup yields CDR1 MNHNS and CDR2 SASEGT. Trimming stripped 4 bases from V and 6 bases from J, with 12 bases between. The DNA for the CDR3 is TGTGCCAGCAGTGCGGACAGAAGCGCTGAAGCTTTCTTT. Encoded protein: CASSADRSAEAFF.

This clonotype was picked up a small number of times. The J gene is TRBJ2-5, the V gene TRBV5-1; 8 bases map to TRBD2. The CDR3 is made up of 13 amino acids. Losses at the gene ends were 6 bases for V and 7 bases for J; bases not matched to a gene: 8. In germline, CDR1 is SGHRS, CDR2 YFSETQ. The CDR3 reads CASTLAGSGTQYF. The CDR3 nucleotides read TGCGCCAGCACCTTAGCGGGGTCGGGGACCCAGTACTTC.

This clonotype came up many times. This rearrangement joins TRBV4-3 to TRBJ2-7, with 8 positions matching TRBD2. The germline CDR1 and CDR2 sequences are LGHNA and YSLEER. The CDR3 length is 16 residues. With V trimmed by 0 bases and J by 2 bases, 6 bases remained unmatched. The CDR3 loop reads CASSQDPGGGPYEQYF. The CDR3, as DNA: TGCGCCAGCAGCCAAGATCCCGGGGGGGGCCCCTACGAGCAGTACTTC.

This clonotype was recorded at least ten times. The chain recombines TRBV20-1 with TRBJ2-6; D is perhaps TRBD2 (5 bases). This CDR3 region has 14 residues. V was trimmed by 3 bases and J by 2 bases, leaving 8 bases between them. Germline loops: CDR1 DFQATT, CDR2 SNEGSKA (reference sequence). The CDR3 sequence: CSASGEPGANVLTF. The CDR3 DNA follows: TGCAGTGCTAGCGGGGAACCTGGGGCCAACGTCCTGACTTTC.

The V gene is TRBV29-1, the J gene TRBJ2-3; D gene uncertain. The germline V and J ends were trimmed by 5 bases and 7 bases, with 10 bases remaining between them. CDR1 and CDR2 from the germline V gene are SQVTM and ANQGSEA. This CDR3 contains 11 residues. Here the CDR3 DNA reads TGCAGCGTTTTTGTGGGGAATACGCAGTATTTT. Translated, it gives CSVFVGNTQYF.